This T cell receptor beta chain was obtained from a study of STAT5B mutations in CD4+ large granular lymphocyte leukemia. The CDR3 spans 13 residues. Germline assignment: CDR1 SEHNR and CDR2 FQNEAQ (reference sequence). Trimming removed 6 bases from V and 0 bases from J, with 7 bases in between. The assay was immunoSEQ multiplex PCR, and TCRdb's table has in-frame clones only and misses some. The sample lists approximately 31,000 clones; approximately 69% were seen once. The rearrangement links TRBV7-9 to TRBJ2-3; D is ambiguous. This receptor was obtained from a human donor in good health. The specimen sequenced was CD4+ T cells from blood buffy coats. The CDR3 region is CASRDGSTDTQYF. The CDR3 DNA reads as TGTGCCAGCAGAGACGGGAGCACAGATACGCAGTATTTT.